This TCR beta chain was retrieved from a study of OX40 agonist ivuxolimab in advanced cancers. Looking at the study overall: Patients got intravenous ivuxolimab at 0.01 to 10 mg/kg every 2 weeks. Study-level results: There was clonal expansion of CD4+ and CD8+ blood T cells by week 6 at 0.1 to 3.0 mg/kg. CD8+ T cells averaged more expanded clones than CD4+.

Sequenced by immunoSEQ multiplex PCR; TCRdb stores in-frame clones only, minus some. The data contain 25,000 to 30,000 clones, around four fifths of them singletons. Individuals having autoimmune disease history or systemic immunosuppression were not enrolled. Germline V gene data show CDR1 as MGHRA and CDR2 as YSYEKL. V lost 1 base to trimming and J lost 4 bases; unmatched junction nucleotides: 4. This CDR3 contains 17 residues. For this clone: The antigen remains unidentified.

The sequence was obtained from an adult with an advanced solid tumor such as melanoma, head and neck, liver or kidney cancer. This chain connects TRBV4-1 to TRBJ2-3; 14 positions match TRBD2. The sample consisted of CD4+ or CD8+ T cells sorted from blood, taken in a trial of the OX40 agonist ivuxolimab. The CDR3 DNA reads TGCGCCAGCAGCCAAGTGGGACTAGCGGGGGTGGCAGATACGCAGTATTTT. This translates into CASSQVGLAGVADTQYF.